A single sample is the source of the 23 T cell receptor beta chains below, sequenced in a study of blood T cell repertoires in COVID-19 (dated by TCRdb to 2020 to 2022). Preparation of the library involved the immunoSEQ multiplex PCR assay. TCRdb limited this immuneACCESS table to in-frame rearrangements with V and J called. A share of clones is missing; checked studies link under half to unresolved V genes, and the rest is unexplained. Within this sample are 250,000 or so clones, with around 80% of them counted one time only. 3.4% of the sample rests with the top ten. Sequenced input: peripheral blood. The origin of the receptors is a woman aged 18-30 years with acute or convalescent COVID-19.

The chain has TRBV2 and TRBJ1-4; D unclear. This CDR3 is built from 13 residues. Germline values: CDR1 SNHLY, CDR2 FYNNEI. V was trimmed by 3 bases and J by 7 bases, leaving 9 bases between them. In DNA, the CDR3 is TGTGCCAGCAGTGATAGAGCTTTTGAAAAACTGTTTTTT. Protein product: CASSDRAFEKLFF.

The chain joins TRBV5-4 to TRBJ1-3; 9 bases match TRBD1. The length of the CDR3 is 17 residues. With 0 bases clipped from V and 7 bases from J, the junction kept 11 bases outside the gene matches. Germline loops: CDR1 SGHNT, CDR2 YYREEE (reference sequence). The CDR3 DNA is TGTGCCAGCAGCTTGGAATTAGGGACAGGGTACGAGAACACCATATATTTT. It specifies CASSLELGTGYENTIYF.

In nucleotides, the CDR3 is TGCAGTGCTAGTGGCCCCCTAGCGGGGTCCTACGAGCAGTACTTC. It codes for CSASGPLAGSYEQYF. The chain carries TRBV20-1 and TRBJ2-7; TRBD2 matches at 9 bases. Looked up from germline, CDR1 is DFQATT and CDR2 is SNEGSKA (reference sequence). The CDR3 runs to 15 residues. The trim removed 3 bases at V and 1 base at J, leaving 7 bases unmatched.

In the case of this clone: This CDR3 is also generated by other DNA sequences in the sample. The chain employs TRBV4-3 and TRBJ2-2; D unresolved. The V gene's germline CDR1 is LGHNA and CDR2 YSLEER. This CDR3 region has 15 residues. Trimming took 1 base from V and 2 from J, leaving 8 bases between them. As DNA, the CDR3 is TGCGCCAGCAGCCAAGGTGCGGTTAACACCGGGGAGCTGTTTTTT. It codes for CASSQGAVNTGELFF.

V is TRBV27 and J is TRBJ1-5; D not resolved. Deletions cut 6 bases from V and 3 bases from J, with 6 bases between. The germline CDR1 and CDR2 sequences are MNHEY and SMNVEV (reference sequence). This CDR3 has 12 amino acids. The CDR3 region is CASSLPNQPQHF. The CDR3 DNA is TGTGCCAGCAGCCTCCCCAATCAGCCCCAGCATTTT.

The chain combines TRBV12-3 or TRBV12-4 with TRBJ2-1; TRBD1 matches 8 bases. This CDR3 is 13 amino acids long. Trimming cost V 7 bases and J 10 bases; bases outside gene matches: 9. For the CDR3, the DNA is TGTGCCAGCACCCGGACAGGGATGATCGAGCAGTTCTTC. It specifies CASTRTGMIEQFF.

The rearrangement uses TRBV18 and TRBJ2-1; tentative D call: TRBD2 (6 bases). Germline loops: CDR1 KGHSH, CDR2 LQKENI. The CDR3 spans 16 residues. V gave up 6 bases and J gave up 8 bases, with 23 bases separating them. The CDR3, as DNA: TGTGCCAGCTCCCCCCCCACGGGAGTAGGTGTATATGAGCAGTTCTTC. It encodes CASSPPTGVGVYEQFF.

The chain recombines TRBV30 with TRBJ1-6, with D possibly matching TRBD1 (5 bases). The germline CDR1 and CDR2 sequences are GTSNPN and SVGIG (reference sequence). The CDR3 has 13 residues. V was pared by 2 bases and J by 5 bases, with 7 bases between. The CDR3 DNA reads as TGTGCCTGGAGTCTACAGGATAATTCACCCCTCCACTTT. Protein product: CAWSLQDNSPLHF.

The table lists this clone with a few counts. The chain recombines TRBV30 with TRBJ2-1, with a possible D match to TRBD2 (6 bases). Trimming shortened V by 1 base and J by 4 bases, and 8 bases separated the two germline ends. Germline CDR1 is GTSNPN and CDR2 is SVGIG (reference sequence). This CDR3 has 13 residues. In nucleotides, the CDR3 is TGTGCCTGGAGTGGGACTAAGTACAATGAGCAGTTCTTC. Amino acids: CAWSGTKYNEQFF.

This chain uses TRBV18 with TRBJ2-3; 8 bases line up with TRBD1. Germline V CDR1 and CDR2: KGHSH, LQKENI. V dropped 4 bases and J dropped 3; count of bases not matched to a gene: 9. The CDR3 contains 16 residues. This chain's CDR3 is CASSQQRTGKTDTQYF. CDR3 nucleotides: TGTGCCAGCTCACAACAACGGACAGGGAAGACAGATACGCAGTATTTT.

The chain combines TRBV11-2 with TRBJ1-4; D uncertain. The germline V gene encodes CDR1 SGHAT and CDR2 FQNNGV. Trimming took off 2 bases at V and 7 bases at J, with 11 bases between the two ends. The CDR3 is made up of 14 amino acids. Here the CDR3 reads CASSLWTNSEKLFF. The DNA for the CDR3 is TGTGCCAGCAGCTTATGGACTAATAGTGAAAAACTGTTTTTT.

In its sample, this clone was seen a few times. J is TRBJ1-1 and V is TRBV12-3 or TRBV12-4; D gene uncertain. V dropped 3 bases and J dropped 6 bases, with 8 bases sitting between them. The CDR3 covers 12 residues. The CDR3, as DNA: TGTGCCAGCAGTTTTCTACAGTCTGAAGCTTTCTTT. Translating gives CASSFLQSEAFF.

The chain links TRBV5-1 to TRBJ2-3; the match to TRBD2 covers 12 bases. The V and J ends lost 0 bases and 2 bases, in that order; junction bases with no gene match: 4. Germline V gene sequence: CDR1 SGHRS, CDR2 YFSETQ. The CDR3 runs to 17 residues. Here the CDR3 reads CASSLVGLAGPTDTQYF. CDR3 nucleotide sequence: TGCGCCAGCAGCTTGGTAGGACTAGCGGGGCCCACAGATACGCAGTATTTT.

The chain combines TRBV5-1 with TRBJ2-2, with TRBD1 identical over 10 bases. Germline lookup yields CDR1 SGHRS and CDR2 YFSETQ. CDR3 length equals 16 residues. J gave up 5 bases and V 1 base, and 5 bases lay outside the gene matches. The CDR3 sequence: CASSLYGQGGTGELFF. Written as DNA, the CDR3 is TGCGCCAGCAGCTTGTACGGACAGGGGGGAACCGGGGAGCTGTTTTTT.

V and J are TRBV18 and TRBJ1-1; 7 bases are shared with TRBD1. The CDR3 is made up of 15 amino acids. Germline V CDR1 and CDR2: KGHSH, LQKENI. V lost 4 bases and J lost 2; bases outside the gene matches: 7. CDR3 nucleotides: TGTGCCAGCTCACGAAACCGGGACAGAAACACTGAAGCTTTCTTT. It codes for CASSRNRDRNTEAFF. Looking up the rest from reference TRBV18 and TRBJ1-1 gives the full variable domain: NAGVMQNPRHLVRRRGQEARLRCSPMKGHSHVYWYRQLPEEGLKFMVYLQKENIIDESGMPKERFSAEFPKEGPSILRIQQVVRGDSAAYFCASSRNRDRNTEAFFGQGTRLTVV.

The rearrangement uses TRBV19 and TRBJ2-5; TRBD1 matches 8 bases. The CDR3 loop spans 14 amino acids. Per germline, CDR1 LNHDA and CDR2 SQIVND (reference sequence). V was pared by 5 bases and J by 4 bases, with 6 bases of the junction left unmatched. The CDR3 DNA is TGTGCCAGTAGTCCCAGGGGGCGCGGAGAGACCCAGTACTTC. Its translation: CASSPRGRGETQYF. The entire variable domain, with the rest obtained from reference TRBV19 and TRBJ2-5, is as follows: DGGITQSPKYLFRKEGQNVTLSCEQNLNHDAMYWYRQDPGQGLRLIYYSQIVNDFQKGDIAEGYSVSREKKESFPLTVTSAQKNPTAFYLCASSPRGRGETQYFGPGTRLLVL.

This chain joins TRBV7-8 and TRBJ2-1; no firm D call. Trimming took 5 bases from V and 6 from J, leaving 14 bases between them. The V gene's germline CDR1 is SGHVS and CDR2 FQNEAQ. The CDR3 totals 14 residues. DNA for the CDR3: TGTGCCAGCAGCCCCTTTACTGGCGGCAATGAGCAGTTCTTC. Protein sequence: CASSPFTGGNEQFF.

The CDR3 protein is CASRGQLGNTEAFF. CDR3 nucleotides: TGTGCCAGCAGGGGGCAGCTGGGGAACACTGAAGCTTTCTTT. The chain couples TRBV27 to TRBJ1-1, with TRBD1 as a possible D gene (5 bases). The CDR3 spans 14 residues. V lost 6 bases and J lost 1, with 12 bases in between. The germline CDR1 and CDR2 sequences are MNHEY and SMNVEV (reference sequence).

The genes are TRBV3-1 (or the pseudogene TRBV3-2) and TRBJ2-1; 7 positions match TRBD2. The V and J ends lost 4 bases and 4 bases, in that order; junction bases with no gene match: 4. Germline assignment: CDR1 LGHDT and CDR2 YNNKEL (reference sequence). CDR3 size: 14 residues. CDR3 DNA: TGTGCCAGCAGCCCGTCGGGGGGTTACAATGAGCAGTTCTTC. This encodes CASSPSGGYNEQFF.

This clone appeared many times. The CDR3 loop is CASSPGDRKGLGYTF. In DNA form, the CDR3 reads TGCGCCAGCAGCCCGGGGGACAGGAAGGGGCTTGGCTACACCTTC. This sequence joins TRBV5-1 and TRBJ1-2; 8 positions agree with TRBD1. The CDR3 loop spans 15 amino acids. J lost 7 bases, V lost 4 bases, and 12 bases had no gene match. Germline V gene lookup returns CDR1 SGHRS and CDR2 YFSETQ.

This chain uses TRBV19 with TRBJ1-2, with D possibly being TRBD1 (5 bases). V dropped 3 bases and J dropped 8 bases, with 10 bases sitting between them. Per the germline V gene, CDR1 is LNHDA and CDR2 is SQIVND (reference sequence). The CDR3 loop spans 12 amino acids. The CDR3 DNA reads TGTGCCAGTAGTATTATAGGGGCGGGCTACACCTTC. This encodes CASSIIGAGYTF.

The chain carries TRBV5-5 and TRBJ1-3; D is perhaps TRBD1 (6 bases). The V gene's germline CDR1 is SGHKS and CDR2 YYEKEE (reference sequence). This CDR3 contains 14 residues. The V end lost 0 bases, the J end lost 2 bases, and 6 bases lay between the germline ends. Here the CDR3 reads CASSLGTAGNTIYF. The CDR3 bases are TGTGCCAGCAGCTTGGGGACAGCTGGAAACACCATATATTTT.

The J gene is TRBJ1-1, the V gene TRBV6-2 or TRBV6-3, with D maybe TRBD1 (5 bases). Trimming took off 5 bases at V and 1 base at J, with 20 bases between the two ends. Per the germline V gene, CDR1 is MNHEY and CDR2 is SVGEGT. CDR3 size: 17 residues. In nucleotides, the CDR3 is TGTGCCAGCAGTCCGCGGAAACACAGGCTGGCGAACACTGAAGCTTTCTTT. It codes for CASSPRKHRLANTEAFF.